This is a list of T cell receptor beta chains from one sample in a study of T cell responses to AZD1222 COVID-19 vaccine. Assay: immunoSEQ multiplex PCR; the TCRdb copy retains only in-frame clones and omits some. Altogether approximately 140,000 clones are present, approximately 90% being singletons, with the ten largest covering around 3.1%. This material consisted of peripheral blood, taken 28 days after the second AZD1222 dose. The receptors come from an adult who received the AZD1222 COVID-19 vaccine. The CDR3 runs from the conserved cysteine through the conserved F or W. The D gene is left open where the match is weak. Size is omitted from some rows. Given values are once, few, many or a class for expanded clones.

TRBV10-1	.	few	TRBJ2-7	CASRSDHLSEQYF	TGCGCCAGCAGATCGGATCACCTCTCCGAGCAGTACTTC
TRBV28	TRBD2	.	TRBJ2-1	CASTTRILAEQPTKTYNEQFF	TGTGCCAGCACCACTCGGATACTAGCGGAGCAACCTACCAAGACCTACAATGAGCAGTTCTTC
TRBV6-6	.	.	TRBJ2-2	CASSPLQGIKVAGNTGELFF	TGTGCCAGCAGTCCCCTTCAGGGGATAAAGGTAGCGGGTAACACCGGGGAGCTGTTTTTT
TRBV7-8	TRBD2	.	TRBJ2-5	CASSPVRGLAGGPKETQYF	TGTGCCAGCAGCCCCGTGAGGGGACTAGCGGGAGGGCCTAAAGAGACCCAGTACTTC
TRBV6-2/TRBV6-3	.	.	TRBJ1-4	CASSPTVGGKLFF	TGTGCCAGCAGCCCGACCGTGGGGGGAAAACTGTTTTTT
TRBV10-3	.	.	TRBJ1-5	CAICPGPGQPQHF	TGTGCCATCTGCCCCGGACCGGGTCAGCCCCAGCATTTT
TRBV27	.	.	TRBJ2-3	CASSSPPVTTDTQYF	TGTGCCAGCAGTTCCCCCCCAGTTACCACAGATACGCAGTATTTT
TRBV5-1	.	.	TRBJ1-1	CASSLSNLTGLRENTEAFF	TGCGCCAGCAGCTTGTCTAATCTGACGGGACTCCGAGAGAACACTGAAGCTTTCTTT
TRBV19	.	.	TRBJ1-5	CASTLRWGRSGQPQHF	TGTGCCAGTACCCTACGTTGGGGGCGCTCGGGTCAGCCCCAGCATTTT
TRBV9	.	.	TRBJ2-2	CASSAGQIGELFF	TGTGCCAGCAGCGCCGGACAAATCGGGGAGCTGTTTTTT
TRBV7-9	TRBD2	.	TRBJ2-7	CASSFAGTSGREQYF	TGTGCCAGCAGCTTCGCCGGGACTAGCGGTCGGGAGCAGTACTTC
TRBV19	.	.	TRBJ2-3	CASSPQQGLSDTQYF	TGTGCCAGTAGTCCCCAACAGGGATTATCAGATACGCAGTATTTT
TRBV30	TRBD2	.	TRBJ2-1	CAWSGGLVNEQFF	TGTGCCTGGAGTGGGGGACTAGTAAATGAGCAGTTCTTC
TRBV3-1/TRBV3-2	TRBD1	.	TRBJ2-7	CASSQDITGTGARDEQYF	TGTGCCAGCAGCCAAGACATTACCGGGACAGGAGCAAGAGACGAGCAGTACTTC
TRBV3-1/TRBV3-2	.	.	TRBJ2-3	CASSQVAGGAQYF	TGTGCCAGCAGCCAAGTAGCAGGCGGGGCGCAGTATTTT
TRBV7-8	TRBD1	.	TRBJ1-6	CASSLEGQSYNSPLHF	TGTGCCAGCAGCTTAGAGGGACAGTCTTATAATTCACCCCTCCACTTT
TRBV5-1	.	.	TRBJ1-1	CASSSTPWDEAFF	TGCGCCAGCAGCTCGACCCCTTGGGACGAAGCTTTCTTT
TRBV7-2	.	.	TRBJ1-2	CASSSRGSYGYTF	TGTGCCAGCAGCTCCCGAGGAAGCTATGGCTACACCTTC
TRBV12-3/TRBV12-4	.	.	TRBJ2-5	CATLDRYQETQYF	TGTGCCACCCTAGACAGGTACCAAGAGACCCAGTACTTC
TRBV5-4	TRBD2	.	TRBJ2-7	CASSPVGGAGKYEQYF	TGTGCCAGCAGCCCCGTAGGAGGAGCGGGAAAGTACGAGCAGTACTTC
TRBV5-5	.	.	TRBJ1-1	CASSLDGPLNTEAFF	TGTGCCAGCAGCTTGGACGGACCGTTGAACACTGAAGCTTTCTTT
TRBV25-1	.	.	TRBJ1-5	CASSDGGQPQHF	TGTGCCAGCAGTGATGGGGGTCAGCCCCAGCATTTT
TRBV7-2	TRBD2	.	TRBJ2-3	CASSPGGGREGDTQYF	TGTGCCAGCAGCCCGGGAGGGGGGAGAGAGGGAGATACGCAGTATTTT
TRBV19	TRBD1	.	TRBJ1-5	CASRGDRDQPQHF	TGTGCCAGTAGGGGGGACAGAGATCAGCCCCAGCATTTT
TRBV5-5	TRBD1	few	TRBJ1-4	CASSLTGTGVEKLFF	TGTGCCAGCAGCTTGACCGGGACAGGGGTTGAAAAACTGTTTTTT
TRBV18	.	.	TRBJ1-2	CASSPPMGGRGYTF	TGTGCCAGCTCACCACCGATGGGGGGCCGAGGCTACACCTTC
TRBV5-4	.	.	TRBJ1-2	CASSSSPGLANYGYTF	TGTGCCAGCAGCTCAAGCCCCGGACTGGCAAACTATGGCTACACCTTC
TRBV7-6	.	once	TRBJ1-6	CASSERALSSYNSPLHF	TGTGCCAGCAGCGAGAGGGCTCTGAGCTCCTATAATTCACCCCTCCACTTT
TRBV4-1	.	.	TRBJ1-2	CASSQVTMDLRAGYTF	TGCGCCAGCAGCCAGGTAACCATGGATCTGCGTGCTGGCTACACCTTC
TRBV6-5	.	.	TRBJ1-1	CASRATTTGNTEAFF	TGTGCCAGCAGAGCAACAACAACAGGGAACACTGAAGCTTTCTTT
TRBV18	.	once	TRBJ1-4	CASSPQPNEKLFF	TGTGCCAGCTCACCACAACCTAATGAAAAACTGTTTTTT
TRBV25-1	TRBD2	.	TRBJ2-2	CASSDPSGKSTGELFF	TGTGCCAGCAGTGACCCTAGCGGGAAGAGCACCGGGGAGCTGTTTTTT
TRBV18	.	.	TRBJ1-2	CASSPLKQGPKGYGYTF	TGTGCCAGCTCACCACTCAAACAGGGTCCCAAGGGCTATGGCTACACCTTC
TRBV3-1/TRBV3-2	.	.	TRBJ1-5	CASSQLTPGGCSNQPQHF	TGTGCCAGCAGCCAGCTCACCCCCGGGGGCTGTAGCAATCAGCCCCAGCATTTT
TRBV5-6	.	.	TRBJ2-3	CASSLAPGGTDTQYF	TGTGCCAGCAGCTTGGCCCCCGGCGGCACAGATACGCAGTATTTT
TRBV27	.	.	TRBJ2-3	CASSFEPSTDTQYF	TGTGCCAGCAGTTTTGAGCCGTCCACAGATACGCAGTATTTT
TRBV6-6	.	.	TRBJ1-1	CASSRGTNTEAFF	TGTGCCAGCAGCCGGGGGACGAACACTGAAGCTTTCTTT
TRBV7-8	.	.	TRBJ1-3	CASSLMSGASGNTIYF	TGTGCCAGCAGCTTAATGAGCGGGGCCTCTGGAAACACCATATATTTT
TRBV5-1	TRBD1	.	TRBJ1-1	CASSSTGTGGDTEAFF	TGCGCCAGCAGCTCCACCGGGACAGGAGGCGACACTGAAGCTTTCTTT
TRBV7-6	TRBD2	.	TRBJ2-7	CASSPRTSGGSYEQYF	TGTGCCAGCAGCCCCCGGACTAGCGGGGGTTCCTACGAGCAGTACTTC
TRBV24-1	.	.	TRBJ2-1	CATGTPFSSAQFF	TGTGCCACCGGGACTCCCTTCTCTAGTGCGCAGTTCTTC
TRBV6-5	.	.	TRBJ1-5	CASKPTGNNQPQHF	TGTGCCAGCAAACCCACAGGGAACAATCAGCCCCAGCATTTT
TRBV18	TRBD1	.	TRBJ1-6	CASSPTRGNSPLHF	TGTGCCAGCTCACCAACCAGGGGGAATTCACCCCTCCACTTT
TRBV7-8	TRBD1	.	TRBJ2-2	CASGFPGQPGELFF	TGTGCCAGCGGTTTTCCGGGACAGCCCGGGGAGCTGTTTTTT
TRBV27	.	.	TRBJ2-7	CASSLSLGAQRNEQYF	TGTGCCAGCAGTTTATCGCTAGGGGCCCAAAGGAACGAGCAGTACTTC
TRBV10-3	.	few	TRBJ1-6	CAISGLDSPLHF	TGTGCCATCAGTGGGCTAGATTCACCCCTCCACTTT
TRBV2	TRBD2	.	TRBJ2-7	CASSPLVPGLAGDGLKQYF	TGTGCCAGCAGTCCTCTCGTCCCGGGACTAGCGGGAGATGGTCTAAAGCAGTACTTC
TRBV28	.	.	TRBJ2-3	CASSETTDTQYF	TGTGCCAGCAGTGAGACGACAGATACGCAGTATTTT
TRBV10-2	.	.	TRBJ1-5	CASSESRNQPQHF	TGCGCCAGCAGTGAGTCGAGAAATCAGCCCCAGCATTTT
TRBV6-5	.	.	TRBJ1-5	CASTDRRQLNQPQHF	TGTGCCAGCACCGACCGGAGACAGCTCAATCAGCCCCAGCATTTT
TRBV5-6	.	.	TRBJ2-1	CASSFSNEQFF	TGTGCCAGCAGCTTTTCCAATGAGCAGTTCTTC
TRBV5-4	.	.	TRBJ2-7	CASSPGDGVHEQYF	TGTGCCAGCAGCCCGGGGGACGGGGTCCACGAGCAGTACTTC
TRBV27	.	.	TRBJ2-3	CASSLIRGTDTQYF	TGTGCCAGCAGTTTAATTAGGGGGACAGATACGCAGTATTTT
TRBV12-3/TRBV12-4	.	.	TRBJ2-7	CASSFPSTEQYF	TGTGCCAGCAGTTTTCCTAGTACTGAGCAGTACTTC
TRBV19	TRBD1	.	TRBJ2-2	CASSMGQLLVGELFF	TGTGCCAGTAGTATGGGACAGCTTCTGGTGGGGGAGCTGTTTTTT
TRBV6-5	.	.	TRBJ1-2	CASSYSTSSGYTF	TGTGCCAGCAGTTACTCAACATCTTCAGGCTACACCTTC
TRBV6-1	.	once	TRBJ2-1	CASSGRRTELWGSYNEQFF	TGTGCCAGCAGTGGGCGGCGGACTGAACTATGGGGCTCCTACAATGAGCAGTTCTTC
TRBV18	TRBD1	.	TRBJ2-7	CASSPQGQGSYEQYF	TGTGCCAGCTCACCACAGGGACAGGGCTCCTACGAGCAGTACTTC